Listed below are T cell receptor beta chains from one sample, sequenced in a study of blood T cell repertoires in COVID-19. Profiling relied on immunoSEQ multiplex PCR, and the TCRdb table lists in-frame clones only, not all of them. Of tens of thousands of clones detected, about 75% appear once; the ten largest clones hold about 50%. The material sequenced was peripheral blood. These receptors came from an elderly woman with acute or convalescent COVID-19. Each CDR3 is given with its conserved first and last residue. A D gene is named only where the DNA matches it firmly. For some rows the clone size is stated as once, few or many, or as a class when expanded; others skip it.

CDR3 DNA: TGTGCCAGCAGCCAGAGGACAGGGGGCACAGATACGCAGTATTTT; CDR3 protein: CASSQRTGGTDTQYF; V gene: TRBV14; clone size: .; J gene: TRBJ2-3; CDR3 length: 15; D gene: TRBD1
CDR3 DNA: TGTGCCACCAGCAGGTCTTCTCCGGCAGGGGAGCAGTACTTC; CDR3 protein: CATSRSSPAGEQYF; V gene: TRBV15; clone size: few; J gene: TRBJ2-7; CDR3 length: 14; D gene: .
CDR3 DNA: TGCGCCAGCAGCTTGGCAGGGGTTTATGAGCAGTTCTTC; CDR3 protein: CASSLAGVYEQFF; V gene: TRBV5-1; clone size: .; J gene: TRBJ2-1; CDR3 length: 13; D gene: .
CDR3 DNA: TGTGCCAGCAGCCGCCGGGAGGCGCAGTATTTT; CDR3 protein: CASSRREAQYF; V gene: TRBV6-2/TRBV6-3; clone size: .; J gene: TRBJ2-3; CDR3 length: 11; D gene: TRBD2
CDR3 DNA: TGTGCCAGCAGTGGCCGGACAGGGTTCGGCTTCGGCGGCTACACCTTC; CDR3 protein: CASSGRTGFGFGGYTF; V gene: TRBV2; clone size: .; J gene: TRBJ1-2; CDR3 length: 16; D gene: TRBD1
CDR3 DNA: TGTGCCAGCAGCCAAGAGGATGGTAGCGGGAGAGAGCTGTTTTTT; CDR3 protein: CASSQEDGSGRELFF; V gene: TRBV4-2; clone size: medium-sized; J gene: TRBJ2-2; CDR3 length: 15; D gene: TRBD2
CDR3 DNA: TGTGCCAGCAGCTTACAGGGGATGAACACTGAAGCTTTCTTT; CDR3 protein: CASSLQGMNTEAFF; V gene: TRBV7-9; clone size: .; J gene: TRBJ1-1; CDR3 length: 14; D gene: .
CDR3 DNA: TGTGCCAGCACCCGAAATCCCCGGACAATTAGAAACACCATATATTTT; CDR3 protein: CASTRNPRTIRNTIYF; V gene: TRBV14; clone size: .; J gene: TRBJ1-3; CDR3 length: 16; D gene: .
CDR3 DNA: TGTGCCAGCAGCTCCTCTCGGGGTGAGCAGTTCTTC; CDR3 protein: CASSSSRGEQFF; V gene: TRBV27; clone size: .; J gene: TRBJ2-1; CDR3 length: 12; D gene: .
CDR3 DNA: TGCGCCAGCAGCCTATGGGACAGGGGGAACAATGAGCAGTTCTTC; CDR3 protein: CASSLWDRGNNEQFF; V gene: TRBV4-1; clone size: .; J gene: TRBJ2-1; CDR3 length: 15; D gene: TRBD1
CDR3 DNA: TGTGCCAGTAGTACCCCTACGCGGGGGGCGGTAGTAGAGACCCAGTACTTC; CDR3 protein: CASSTPTRGAVVETQYF; V gene: TRBV19; clone size: .; J gene: TRBJ2-5; CDR3 length: 17; D gene: TRBD2
CDR3 DNA: TGTGCCAGCAGCCAAGTCTCCCCGGGACAGGGGCCAAGTGAAGCTTTCTTT; CDR3 protein: CASSQVSPGQGPSEAFF; V gene: TRBV14; clone size: .; J gene: TRBJ1-1; CDR3 length: 17; D gene: TRBD1
CDR3 DNA: TGTGCCAGCAGCCAAGAACTTGGGGGGTTCGATACGCAGTATTTT; CDR3 protein: CASSQELGGFDTQYF; V gene: TRBV14; clone size: .; J gene: TRBJ2-3; CDR3 length: 15; D gene: .
CDR3 DNA: TGTGCCAGCAGTTTACTTGGCCCGCGGGGGGCCAACGTCCTGACTTTC; CDR3 protein: CASSLLGPRGANVLTF; V gene: TRBV28; clone size: .; J gene: TRBJ2-6; CDR3 length: 16; D gene: .
CDR3 DNA: TGTGCCAGCAGCCCTGGGACAGTCCATCAGCCCCAGCATTTT; CDR3 protein: CASSPGTVHQPQHF; V gene: TRBV7-2; clone size: .; J gene: TRBJ1-5; CDR3 length: 14; D gene: TRBD1
CDR3 DNA: TGTGCCAGCAGCCCGCAGGGGGGAAACTATGGCTACACCTTC; CDR3 protein: CASSPQGGNYGYTF; V gene: TRBV27; clone size: .; J gene: TRBJ1-2; CDR3 length: 14; D gene: TRBD1
CDR3 DNA: TGTGCCAGCAGCTCGGGACAGGGGGCTCGGGAGCTGTTTTTT; CDR3 protein: CASSSGQGARELFF; V gene: TRBV3-1/TRBV3-2; clone size: .; J gene: TRBJ2-2; CDR3 length: 14; D gene: TRBD1
CDR3 DNA: TGCGCCAGCAGTGGGGACAGGGCCGGGAGCTACACCTTC; CDR3 protein: CASSGDRAGSYTF; V gene: TRBV10-2; clone size: .; J gene: TRBJ1-2; CDR3 length: 13; D gene: TRBD1
CDR3 DNA: TGTGCCAGCGGGTTTCGGTCAGGGGTAGCGCCACTGAGCTCCTACAATGAGCAGTTCTTC; CDR3 protein: CASGFRSGVAPLSSYNEQFF; V gene: TRBV5-8; clone size: few; J gene: TRBJ2-1; CDR3 length: 20; D gene: .
CDR3 DNA: TGTGCCAGCAGTGAACCCTCTCTGCTTAGCGGGGTGTACAATGAGCAGTTCTTC; CDR3 protein: CASSEPSLLSGVYNEQFF; V gene: TRBV25-1; clone size: .; J gene: TRBJ2-1; CDR3 length: 18; D gene: TRBD2
CDR3 DNA: TGTGCCAGCAGCCAAGGTCTAGCGGGAAGTACGCAGTATTTT; CDR3 protein: CASSQGLAGSTQYF; V gene: TRBV3-1/TRBV3-2; clone size: .; J gene: TRBJ2-3; CDR3 length: 14; D gene: TRBD2
CDR3 DNA: TGTGCCTGGCCCTTAGGACAGATTCCAAGCTCCTATAATTCACCCCTCCACTTT; CDR3 protein: CAWPLGQIPSSYNSPLHF; V gene: TRBV30; clone size: few; J gene: TRBJ1-6; CDR3 length: 18; D gene: .
CDR3 DNA: TGTGCCAGCAGTTTAGAAGGGGGAGAGATTGAGCAGTTCTTC; CDR3 protein: CASSLEGGEIEQFF; V gene: TRBV6-2/TRBV6-3; clone size: .; J gene: TRBJ2-1; CDR3 length: 14; D gene: .
CDR3 DNA: TGTGCCAGCAGACCAGGGACAGGCCGAACCTATGGCTACACCTTC; CDR3 protein: CASRPGTGRTYGYTF; V gene: TRBV6-6; clone size: .; J gene: TRBJ1-2; CDR3 length: 15; D gene: TRBD1
CDR3 DNA: TGTGCCAGTTTCGATAGACAGGGGAGGACTGAAGCTTTCTTT; CDR3 protein: CASFDRQGRTEAFF; V gene: TRBV6-5; clone size: .; J gene: TRBJ1-1; CDR3 length: 14; D gene: TRBD1
CDR3 DNA: TGCGCCAGCAGCCTGCGGGAGGCAGGGGGAACCGGGGAGCTGTTTTTT; CDR3 protein: CASSLREAGGTGELFF; V gene: TRBV5-1; clone size: .; J gene: TRBJ2-2; CDR3 length: 16; D gene: .
CDR3 DNA: TGTGCCTGGAGTCGAGGGGGCGCTGGGAACACTGAAGCTTTCTTT; CDR3 protein: CAWSRGGAGNTEAFF; V gene: TRBV30; clone size: .; J gene: TRBJ1-1; CDR3 length: 15; D gene: TRBD1
CDR3 DNA: TGTGCCAGCAGTATCCAGAGCACAGATACGCAGTATTTT; CDR3 protein: CASSIQSTDTQYF; V gene: TRBV27; clone size: .; J gene: TRBJ2-3; CDR3 length: 13; D gene: .
CDR3 DNA: TGTGCCAGCACCTCCGGACAGGCTGACTACGAGCAGTACTTC; CDR3 protein: CASTSGQADYEQYF; V gene: TRBV11-2; clone size: .; J gene: TRBJ2-7; CDR3 length: 14; D gene: TRBD1
CDR3 DNA: TGCGCCAGCAGCCGGGGACAGGCAACTAATGAAAAACTGTTTTTT; CDR3 protein: CASSRGQATNEKLFF; V gene: TRBV4-1; clone size: few; J gene: TRBJ1-4; CDR3 length: 15; D gene: TRBD1
CDR3 DNA: TGTGCCAGCAGCTTGAGGATCAGGACTCTCTCCTACAATGAGCAGTTCTTC; CDR3 protein: CASSLRIRTLSYNEQFF; V gene: TRBV5-4; clone size: .; J gene: TRBJ2-1; CDR3 length: 17; D gene: .
CDR3 DNA: TGTGCCAGCAGCCAGAGGTCTAGCGGGAGCTACAATGAGCAGTTCTTC; CDR3 protein: CASSQRSSGSYNEQFF; V gene: TRBV11-1; clone size: few; J gene: TRBJ2-1; CDR3 length: 16; D gene: TRBD2
CDR3 DNA: TGTGCCAGCAGTAACGGGAGGGGATGGGGCACTGAAGCTTTCTTT; CDR3 protein: CASSNGRGWGTEAFF; V gene: TRBV6-5; clone size: .; J gene: TRBJ1-1; CDR3 length: 15; D gene: .
CDR3 DNA: TGTGCCAGCAGCCCGGGACTAGCGGGAGGATACCAAGAGACCCAGTACTTC; CDR3 protein: CASSPGLAGGYQETQYF; V gene: TRBV7-6; clone size: .; J gene: TRBJ2-5; CDR3 length: 17; D gene: TRBD2
CDR3 DNA: TGTGCCAGCAGCTGGGGACAAAACTCCTACAATGAGCAGTTCTTC; CDR3 protein: CASSWGQNSYNEQFF; V gene: TRBV5-6; clone size: once; J gene: TRBJ2-1; CDR3 length: 15; D gene: .
CDR3 DNA: TGCGCCAGCAGTCATGGACTAGCGGGATGCTACAATGAGCAGTTCTTC; CDR3 protein: CASSHGLAGCYNEQFF; V gene: TRBV23-1; clone size: .; J gene: TRBJ2-1; CDR3 length: 16; D gene: TRBD2
CDR3 DNA: TGTGCCAGCTCGCAAATCGGTAGCGGGAGTGTGTTCAATGAGCAGTTCTTC; CDR3 protein: CASSQIGSGSVFNEQFF; V gene: TRBV18; clone size: .; J gene: TRBJ2-1; CDR3 length: 17; D gene: TRBD2
CDR3 DNA: TGTGCCAGCAGCTTGAAGACAGGCTCCTACGAGCAGTACTTC; CDR3 protein: CASSLKTGSYEQYF; V gene: TRBV5-4; clone size: .; J gene: TRBJ2-7; CDR3 length: 14; D gene: .
CDR3 DNA: TGTGCCAGTAGTATAGTTCCCAGGACCGGGGAGCTGTTTTTT; CDR3 protein: CASSIVPRTGELFF; V gene: TRBV19; clone size: .; J gene: TRBJ2-2; CDR3 length: 14; D gene: .
CDR3 DNA: TGTGCCAGCAGCTTCCACGGGACTAGCGGGAGATCTTTCAATGAGCAGTTCTTC; CDR3 protein: CASSFHGTSGRSFNEQFF; V gene: TRBV7-3; clone size: few; J gene: TRBJ2-1; CDR3 length: 18; D gene: TRBD2
CDR3 DNA: TGCGCCAGCAGTTTTGGTTTGCGGGATACGCAGTATTTT; CDR3 protein: CASSFGLRDTQYF; V gene: TRBV5-1; clone size: .; J gene: TRBJ2-3; CDR3 length: 13; D gene: .
CDR3 DNA: TGTGCCAGCAGCCCCCGCCCAGGGGGCGTAGTAAGGACCGGGGAGCTGTTTTTT; CDR3 protein: CASSPRPGGVVRTGELFF; V gene: TRBV21-1; clone size: .; J gene: TRBJ2-2; CDR3 length: 18; D gene: .
CDR3 DNA: TGTGCCAGCAGTTCCCAACTGGGGGGGGCGTATAGGTCTGGGGCCAACGTCCTGACTTTC; CDR3 protein: CASSSQLGGAYRSGANVLTF; V gene: TRBV27; clone size: .; J gene: TRBJ2-6; CDR3 length: 20; D gene: .
CDR3 DNA: TGTGCCAGCAGAATCAACAGCAACTATGGCTACACCTTC; CDR3 protein: CASRINSNYGYTF; V gene: TRBV27; clone size: .; J gene: TRBJ1-2; CDR3 length: 13; D gene: .
CDR3 DNA: TGTGCCAGCAGAGCGAGGGGGAGCTACTACGAGCAGTACTTC; CDR3 protein: CASRARGSYYEQYF; V gene: TRBV6-5; clone size: .; J gene: TRBJ2-7; CDR3 length: 14; D gene: .
CDR3 DNA: TGTGCCACGACAGCCGGAGGGGGCCTTAATGAAAAACTGTTTTTT; CDR3 protein: CATTAGGGLNEKLFF; V gene: TRBV10-3; clone size: .; J gene: TRBJ1-4; CDR3 length: 15; D gene: TRBD1
CDR3 DNA: TGTGCCACCCGAGGCGCTAGCGGGACCACCGGGGAGCTGTTTTTT; CDR3 protein: CATRGASGTTGELFF; V gene: TRBV10-3; clone size: once; J gene: TRBJ2-2; CDR3 length: 15; D gene: TRBD2
CDR3 DNA: TGTGCCAGCAGCCATCCTAACAAGTGGAGCGGGAGGCCCGCCTACAATGAGCAGTTCTTC; CDR3 protein: CASSHPNKWSGRPAYNEQFF; V gene: TRBV14; clone size: .; J gene: TRBJ2-1; CDR3 length: 20; D gene: TRBD2
CDR3 DNA: TGTGCCAGCAGCCCCCGGTTCGGTGGTACTGAAGCTTTCTTT; CDR3 protein: CASSPRFGGTEAFF; V gene: TRBV9; clone size: once; J gene: TRBJ1-1; CDR3 length: 14; D gene: .
CDR3 DNA: TGTGCCAGCTCAGCGGGACTCCAAGAGACCCAGTACTTC; CDR3 protein: CASSAGLQETQYF; V gene: TRBV18; clone size: .; J gene: TRBJ2-5; CDR3 length: 13; D gene: .
CDR3 DNA: TGCGCCAGCAGCTTGGATCAGGGGGCGAGTGGAAACACCATATATTTT; CDR3 protein: CASSLDQGASGNTIYF; V gene: TRBV5-1; clone size: .; J gene: TRBJ1-3; CDR3 length: 16; D gene: TRBD1
CDR3 DNA: TGTGCCAGCAAGCGGCAGACCCAAGAGACCCAGTACTTC; CDR3 protein: CASKRQTQETQYF; V gene: TRBV6-5; clone size: once; J gene: TRBJ2-5; CDR3 length: 13; D gene: .
CDR3 DNA: TGTGCCAGCAGGATATCTAGCGGACCCATGAGCACAGATACGCAGTATTTT; CDR3 protein: CASRISSGPMSTDTQYF; V gene: TRBV7-6; clone size: .; J gene: TRBJ2-3; CDR3 length: 17; D gene: TRBD2
CDR3 DNA: TGTGCCAGCAGACAAAAATCAGGGCGCGGAAACACCATATATTTT; CDR3 protein: CASRQKSGRGNTIYF; V gene: TRBV6-5; clone size: .; J gene: TRBJ1-3; CDR3 length: 15; D gene: .
CDR3 DNA: TGTGCCAGCACTCTGACAGGCTCGAACACTGAAGCTTTCTTT; CDR3 protein: CASTLTGSNTEAFF; V gene: TRBV2; clone size: .; J gene: TRBJ1-1; CDR3 length: 14; D gene: .
CDR3 DNA: TGTGCCAGCTCACCACCACCGTCAGGGGATCGGATTGCTGGCTACACCTTC; CDR3 protein: CASSPPPSGDRIAGYTF; V gene: TRBV18; clone size: once; J gene: TRBJ1-2; CDR3 length: 17; D gene: .
CDR3 DNA: TGTGCCAGCAGTTCCTCGGGGGGGCCACGAGAGACCCAGTACTTC; CDR3 protein: CASSSSGGPRETQYF; V gene: TRBV28; clone size: .; J gene: TRBJ2-5; CDR3 length: 15; D gene: TRBD2
CDR3 DNA: TGTGCCAGCAGCCAAGGCACAGCCAAGACCTCTGGAAACACCATATATTTT; CDR3 protein: CASSQGTAKTSGNTIYF; V gene: TRBV3-1/TRBV3-2; clone size: .; J gene: TRBJ1-3; CDR3 length: 17; D gene: .
CDR3 DNA: TGTGCCCCGGAGACTTCTGCCGGGGAGCTGTTTTTT; CDR3 protein: CAPETSAGELFF; V gene: TRBV28; clone size: .; J gene: TRBJ2-2; CDR3 length: 12; D gene: .
CDR3 DNA: TGTGCCAGCAGCTCACAGCGGGAAGGGTACGGGGAGCTGTTTTTT; CDR3 protein: CASSSQREGYGELFF; V gene: TRBV9; clone size: .; J gene: TRBJ2-2; CDR3 length: 15; D gene: TRBD2